The T cell receptor beta chain under discussion was sequenced for a study of early T cells in non-severe SARS-CoV-2 infection. This clonotype was observed at least ten times. Unique molecular identifiers were added to individual cDNA molecules. TCRdb independently ran MiXCR on the 5' RACE reads; one entry per CDR3 protein. The top ten hold around a sixth of the sample, which has around 71,000 distinct CDR3 sequences, 8% to 10% seen once. This material consisted of whole blood, taken at baseline. The TCR was taken from an adult who was a healthcare worker with PCR-confirmed SARS-CoV-2 infection or an uninfected control (not recorded which).

The CDR3 spells CSVRDTGNEQYF. As DNA, the CDR3 is TGCAGCGTGCGGGACACGGGCAACGAGCAGTACTTC. The chain combines TRBV29-1 with TRBJ2-7; D possibly uses TRBD1 or TRBD2 (6 bases each). Germline CDR1 is SQVTM and CDR2 is ANQGSEA. Trimming pared 6 bases from V and 5 bases from J, leaving 14 bases between. This CDR3 is built from 12 residues.